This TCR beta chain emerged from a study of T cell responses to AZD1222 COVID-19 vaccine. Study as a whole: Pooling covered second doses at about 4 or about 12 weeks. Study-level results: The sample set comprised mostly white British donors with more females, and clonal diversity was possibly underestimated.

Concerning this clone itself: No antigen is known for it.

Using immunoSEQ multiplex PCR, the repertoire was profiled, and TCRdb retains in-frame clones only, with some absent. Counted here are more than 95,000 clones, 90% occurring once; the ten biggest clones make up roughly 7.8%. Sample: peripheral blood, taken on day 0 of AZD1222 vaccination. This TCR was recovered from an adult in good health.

CDR3 region: CASSLLAGGPDTQYF. DNA of the CDR3: TGTGCCAGCAGCTTGCTAGCGGGAGGGCCAGATACGCAGTATTTT. The chain is built from TRBV5-4 and TRBJ2-3; 12 positions agree with TRBD2. CDR1 is SGHNT, CDR2 YYREEE, per germline (reference sequence). The CDR3 totals 15 residues. The V gene end was trimmed by 1 base and the J gene end by 4 bases; junction bases not matched to a gene: 1.